This TCR beta chain derives from a study of radiotherapy plus CTLA-4 blockade in lung cancer. Background on the study: Disease control was present in 30% to 40% of patients, and objective responses in roughly 17%. The study, taken as a whole, reports: After radiotherapy and ipilimumab, tumor-derived clones expanded in peripheral blood. Among reported predictors of response, early blood T cell clone dynamics with interferon-beta performed best.

Sequenced by immunoSEQ multiplex PCR; TCRdb stores in-frame clones only, minus some. The sample has 100,000 to 150,000 clones, around 75% seen once. Lung cancer patients with chemo-refractory metastatic non-small-cell disease were given focal radiation plus CTLA-4 blockade with ipilimumab. The germline V gene has CDR1 MNHNY and CDR2 SVGAGI (reference sequence). The CDR3 length is 14 residues. Trimming cost V 0 bases and J 3 bases, with 9 bases left between them. Of note for this clone: Its antigen is unidentified.

V is TRBV6-6 and J is TRBJ2-7; unclear D gene. This clonotype was sampled from a human donor with non-small cell lung cancer who had a partial response to radiotherapy plus ipilimumab. Sequences were derived from peripheral blood, sampled from a patient treated with radiotherapy plus ipilimumab. The CDR3 nucleotides read TGTGCCAGCAGTTACTCGCCCAGAAACTACGAGCAGTACTTC. Translating gives CASSYSPRNYEQYF.